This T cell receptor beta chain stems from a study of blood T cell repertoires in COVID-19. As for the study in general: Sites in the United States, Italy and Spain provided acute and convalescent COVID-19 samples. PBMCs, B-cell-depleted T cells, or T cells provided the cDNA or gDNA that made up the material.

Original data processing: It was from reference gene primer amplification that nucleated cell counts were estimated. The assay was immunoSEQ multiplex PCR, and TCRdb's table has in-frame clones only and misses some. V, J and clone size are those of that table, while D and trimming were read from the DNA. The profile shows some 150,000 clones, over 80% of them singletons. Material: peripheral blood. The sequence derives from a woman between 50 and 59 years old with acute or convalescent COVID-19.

The CDR3 sequence is CATSDSQGWRDTQYF. Written as DNA, the CDR3 is TGTGCCACCAGTGATTCTCAGGGGTGGCGAGATACGCAGTATTTT. This chain joins TRBV24-1 and TRBJ2-3, with a possible D match to TRBD1 (6 bases). Germline assignment: CDR1 KGHDR and CDR2 SFDVKD. The CDR3 runs 15 residues. Deletions cut 2 bases from V and 5 bases from J, with 13 bases between.